This is a list of T cell receptor beta chains from one sample in a study of cytomegalovirus exposure and HLA in healthy donors. Sequencing used immunoSEQ multiplex PCR; TCRdb keeps in-frame clones, though not all of them. The sample carries 150,000 to 200,000 clones, roughly 90% recorded once. Specimen: PBMCs. The receptors were gathered from a young man in good health and CMV-seropositive. Each CDR3 is given with its conserved first and last residue. The D gene is left open where the match is weak. Clone size is stated in some rows and not others, as once, few, many or a class when expanded.

j_call clone_size d_call v_call cdr3_nt cdr3_aa
TRBJ2-5 . . TRBV6-5 TGTGCCAGCAGTTACTCGTGGCGGGAACAAGAGACCCAGTACTTC CASSYSWREQETQYF
TRBJ1-5 . . TRBV4-2 TGTGCCAGCAGCCAAGAAGTTCGCCGTTGGGACACCTATCAGCCCCAGCATTTT CASSQEVRRWDTYQPQHF
TRBJ1-1 . . TRBV19 TGTGCCAGTAGTGTCCCCCAGGGGAGCGCTTTCTTT CASSVPQGSAFF
TRBJ2-3 . . TRBV10-3 TGTGCCACCACCTCGGGGGGCTTGGGCACAGATACGCAGTATTTT CATTSGGLGTDTQYF
TRBJ2-7 . TRBD1 TRBV10-3 TGTGCCATAAGGGACAGGGTACTCTACGAGCAGTACTTC CAIRDRVLYEQYF
TRBJ1-5 . . TRBV10-3 TGTGCCATCAGTGCAGGCCTCAATCAGCCCCAGCATTTT CAISAGLNQPQHF
TRBJ2-5 . . TRBV29-1 TGCAGCGTGGGAAGGGGGTCAACTCTGGCGGGGGAAGAGACCCAGTACTTC CSVGRGSTLAGEETQYF
TRBJ2-7 . . TRBV5-1 TGCGCCAGCAGCTCGGCGGCCAGATCCTACGAGCAGTACTTC CASSSAARSYEQYF
TRBJ2-1 . TRBD2 TRBV7-3 TGTGCCAGCAGCTTATTAGGACTAGCGGGATACAATGAGCAGTTCTTC CASSLLGLAGYNEQFF
TRBJ2-2 . TRBD2 TRBV7-8 TGTGCCAGCAGCAGAGCGGGACCCTCGACGGGGGAGCTGTTTTTT CASSRAGPSTGELFF
TRBJ1-1 . TRBD1 TRBV9 TGTGCCAGCAGCCCAGAGACAGGGAATGAAGCTTTCTTT CASSPETGNEAFF
TRBJ2-7 few . TRBV30 TGTGCCTGGGAGACGTTAGACAGAAAAAGCTACGAGCAGTACTTC CAWETLDRKSYEQYF
TRBJ2-7 . . TRBV19 TGTGCCAGTAGCAAGGGGTCGGGTCTAATCCACGAGCAGTACTTC CASSKGSGLIHEQYF
TRBJ2-5 . . TRBV5-1 TGCGCCAGCAGCTTGGGTGAGGAGACCCAGTACTTC CASSLGEETQYF
TRBJ2-3 . TRBD2 TRBV29-1 TGCAGCGTAAACGGACTAGCGGGAAGAACAGATACGCAGTATTTT CSVNGLAGRTDTQYF
TRBJ2-3 . TRBD1 TRBV7-2 TGTGCCAGCAGCTTATACGAGTTTGGGACAGGGCGAGATACGCAGTATTTT CASSLYEFGTGRDTQYF
TRBJ1-2 . . TRBV14 TGTGCCAGCAGCCCTTACATTTGGACACCCTCCTATGGCTACACCTTC CASSPYIWTPSYGYTF
TRBJ2-2 . TRBD2 TRBV19 TGTGCCAGTAGTATGGCGGGAGGCGGATACACCGGGGAGCTGTTTTTT CASSMAGGGYTGELFF
TRBJ1-2 . TRBD1 TRBV4-1 TGCGCCAGCAGCCAGGACAGGGGGGGCTATGGCTACACCTTC CASSQDRGGYGYTF
TRBJ2-7 . TRBD2 TRBV19 TGTGCCAGTAGTAGGTCGACTAGCGGAACCTACGAGCAGTACTTC CASSRSTSGTYEQYF
TRBJ2-5 . . TRBV14 TGTGCCAGCAGCCCTCAAATTCGGGAGACCCAGTACTTC CASSPQIRETQYF
TRBJ2-3 . . TRBV28 TGTGCCAGCAGTCTGCTAGCAGACGGGAAGCGAGATACGCAGTATTTT CASSLLADGKRDTQYF